The 7 T cell receptor beta chains reported below all come from one sample, sequenced in a study of blood T cells in healthy people across ages. Next came a second PCR, run for roughly 6 to 11 cycles, which used a sample-barcoded 5' primer along with a J-beta primer mix. TCRdb independently ran MiXCR on the 5' RACE reads; one entry per CDR3 protein. Among around 750,000 distinct CDR3 sequences listed, about 55% were seen once. The sequenced sample consisted of blood. These receptors all come from a man older than 75 in good health.

This clonotype is a singleton in its sample. The CDR3 sequence is CASSQDGTSGGNNEQFF. The CDR3 DNA reads TGCGCCAGCAGCCAAGATGGCACTAGCGGGGGGAACAATGAGCAGTTCTTC. The chain uses TRBV4-1 and TRBJ2-1; 12 bases fit TRBD2. CDR1 is MGHRA, CDR2 YSYEKL, per germline. V was pared by 0 bases and J by 5 bases, with 5 bases of the junction left unmatched. The CDR3 has 17 residues.

This clonotype appeared many times. The rearrangement links TRBV29-1 to TRBJ2-3; 7 nucleotides agree with TRBD1. Germline V gene sequence: CDR1 SQVTM, CDR2 ANQGSEA. V lost 4 bases to trimming and J lost 4 bases; unmatched junction nucleotides: 2. The CDR3 is made up of 12 amino acids. The CDR3 sequence is CSVGGGADTQYF. DNA of the CDR3: TGCAGCGTTGGAGGGGGCGCAGATACGCAGTATTTT.

This clonotype has more than one count but fewer than ten. This chain uses TRBV27 with TRBJ2-1; TRBD2 agrees at 9 bases. The ends lost 6 bases at V and 8 bases at J; junction bases unmatched: 11. The V gene's germline CDR1 is MNHEY and CDR2 SMNVEV (reference sequence). There are 15 residues in the CDR3. The CDR3 loop reads CASSSLAGLKYEQFF. The CDR3, as DNA: TGTGCCAGCAGCTCCCTAGCGGGGCTTAAGTATGAGCAGTTCTTC.

The chain has TRBV7-2 and TRBJ2-1; tentative D call: TRBD2 (6 bases). This CDR3 contains 18 residues. CDR1 is SGHTA, CDR2 FQGNSA, per germline. V was trimmed by 2 bases and J by 5 bases, leaving 22 bases between them. CDR3 in DNA: TGTGCCAGCAGCTTACCCAACCTCCTAGCGAGACCGAACAATGAGCAGTTCTTC. Amino acid sequence: CASSLPNLLARPNNEQFF.

The V and J genes are TRBV27 and TRBJ2-1, with 8 bases fitting TRBD2. TRBJ2-7 explains the end of the DNA better; the J call may be wrong. Germline CDR1 MNHEY, CDR2 SMNVEV (reference sequence). CDR3 size: 17 residues. CDR3 DNA sequence: TGTGCCAGCAGGGTACGGGGGCTAGCGGGTGGAGACAATGAGCAGTACTTC. Translating gives CASRVRGLAGGDNEQYF.

This clonotype showed up just once. This sequence joins TRBV27 and TRBJ2-4; 7 bases agree with TRBD2. Judging by the DNA end, TRBJ2-7 fits better; the J call may be wrong. The CDR3 covers 14 residues. From germline, CDR1 is MNHEY and CDR2 SMNVEV (reference sequence). DNA of the CDR3: TGTGCCAGCAGTTTGAAGGGAGGGGAGTACGAGCAGTACTTC. Translating it yields CASSLKGGEYEQYF.

This clonotype was seen a handful of times. The CDR3 spells CASSLEDTSYEQYF. In DNA form, the CDR3 reads TGTGCCAGCAGCTTAGAGGACACGTCCTACGAGCAGTACTTC. The rearrangement uses TRBV11-2 and TRBJ2-7; weak D call: TRBD1 (5 bases). CDR3 size: 14 residues. The germline V and J ends were trimmed by 0 bases and 1 base, with 7 bases remaining between them. CDR1 is SGHAT, CDR2 FQNNGV, per germline.